The 19 T cell receptor beta chains below come from one sample, sequenced in a study of beta chain features in type 1 diabetes. All of the isolated RNA was reverse transcribed, so expressed TCRB transcripts were sequenced. Using immunoSEQ multiplex PCR, the repertoire was profiled, and TCRdb retains in-frame clones only, with some absent. There are 860,000 or so clones in the sample; about a sixth occur only once, and 0.023% lies in the top ten. The sequenced material came from naive CD4+ T cells from blood. The receptor source for this set is a woman aged 18-35 years in good health.

V is TRBV28 and J is TRBJ2-3, with 10 bases lining up with TRBD2. J gave up 8 bases and V 1 base, and 6 bases lay outside the gene matches. The CDR3 totals 15 residues. Germline loops: CDR1 MDHEN, CDR2 SYDVKM. The CDR3 here is CASSLYSGRPGTQYF. In DNA form, the CDR3 reads TGTGCCAGCAGTTTATATAGCGGGAGGCCGGGTACGCAGTATTTT.

This clone was counted a few times. The chain has TRBV6-5 and TRBJ2-5; D is undetermined. In germline, CDR1 is MNHEY, CDR2 SVGAGI. There are 12 residues in the CDR3. Trimming removed 3 bases at V and 4 bases at J, with 6 bases between. The CDR3 DNA reads as TGTGCCAGCAGTTATGCCCGAGAGACCCAGTACTTC. Translated, it gives CASSYARETQYF.

The gene calls are TRBV7-9 and TRBJ2-1, with no clear D. The CDR3 loop spans 16 amino acids. Trimming pared 6 bases from V and 2 bases from J, leaving 17 bases between. The germline CDR1 and CDR2 sequences are SEHNR and FQNEAQ (reference sequence). CDR3 sequence: CASRPSENWAYNEQFF. The CDR3, as DNA: TGTGCCAGCAGGCCATCAGAAAACTGGGCCTACAATGAGCAGTTCTTC.

The chain couples TRBV23-1 to TRBJ2-7; 14 bases align to TRBD2. TRBV23-1 is filed as an ORF, its function uncertain. The CDR3 is 19 amino acids. The V segment lost 4 bases and the J segment 6 bases; nucleotides outside the gene matches: 17. This CDR3 is CASSRHPGTSGSIMGEQYF. CDR3 sequence (DNA): TGCGCCAGCAGTCGACACCCAGGGACTAGCGGGAGTATCATGGGCGAGCAGTACTTC.

This clone appeared a few times. The rearrangement links TRBV9 to TRBJ2-5; D is undetermined. The J call could be wrong; TRBJ2-7 is a better fit for the DNA end. Germline lookup yields CDR1 SGDLS and CDR2 YYNGEE. The CDR3 sequence is 9 residues long. CDR3 nucleotides: TGTGCCAGCATCGCCGAGCAGTACTTC. Translation gives CASIAEQYF.

As DNA, the CDR3 is TGTGCCAGCAGCCCCGTTGGAGCGGGAGCCCCAGATACGCAGTATTTT. It encodes CASSPVGAGAPDTQYF. The chain recombines TRBV7-9 with TRBJ2-3; 8 nucleotides line up with TRBD2. The CDR3 runs to 16 residues. Germline V CDR1 and CDR2: SEHNR, FQNEAQ (reference sequence). After removal of 5 bases from V and 4 bases from J, the junction contained 11 bases not matched to a gene.

V is TRBV9 and J is TRBJ1-2; tentative D call: TRBD1 (6 bases). CDR3 length: 14 residues. In germline, CDR1 is SGDLS, CDR2 YYNGEE. V dropped 4 bases and J dropped 3 bases, with 13 bases sitting between them. CDR3 sequence reads: CASSRDRQDYGYTF. The CDR3 DNA is TGTGCCAGCAGCCGAGACAGGCAAGACTATGGCTACACCTTC.

This chain uses TRBV7-9 with TRBJ2-1, with TRBD1 as a possible D gene (5 bases). V gave up 5 bases and J gave up 2 bases, with 16 bases separating them. The germline V gene encodes CDR1 SEHNR and CDR2 FQNEAQ (reference sequence). The CDR3 length is 16 residues. CDR3 in amino acids: CASSGPGPRAYNEQFF. The CDR3 nucleotides read TGTGCCAGCAGCGGCCCAGGCCCCAGGGCCTACAATGAGCAGTTCTTC.

This clone was found a few times. This sequence joins TRBV29-1 and TRBJ2-3; tentatively, D is TRBD2 (5 bases). V lost 7 bases and J lost 9, with 20 bases in between. The CDR3 totals 13 residues. CDR1 and CDR2 from the germline V gene are SQVTM and ANQGSEA. Here the CDR3 DNA reads TGCAGCGCCGTCCCGGCTAGCACGGGGACGCAGTATTTT. The encoded protein is CSAVPASTGTQYF.

The V and J genes are TRBV7-2 and TRBJ2-5, with 8 bases fitting TRBD1. The germline CDR1 and CDR2 sequences are SGHTA and FQGNSA. Unmatched junction bases numbered 10, after V lost 5 bases and J lost 5 bases. CDR3 length equals 15 residues. The chain's CDR3 is CASSLQTGAWETQYF. CDR3 nucleotide sequence: TGTGCCAGCAGCCTCCAGACAGGGGCATGGGAGACCCAGTACTTC.

In nucleotides, the CDR3 is TGTGCCAGCAAATTCGGTACTAGCAGGAACACCGGGGAGCTGTTTTTT. This codes for CASKFGTSRNTGELFF. This chain uses TRBV2 with TRBJ2-2, with a tentative D call TRBD2 (6 bases). This CDR3 has 16 amino acids. Deletions cut 7 bases from V and 1 base from J, with 16 bases between. CDR1 and CDR2 from the germline V gene are SNHLY and FYNNEI.

V usage is TRBV5-8 and J usage is TRBJ2-7; TRBD2 is a possible D gene (5 bases). The CDR3 length is 14 residues. Trimming took off 0 bases at V and 6 bases at J, with 13 bases between the two ends. Germline CDR1 and CDR2: SGHTS and YDEGEE. CDR3 protein: CASSLEPAVGEQYF. CDR3 DNA: TGTGCCAGCAGCTTGGAACCAGCGGTAGGCGAGCAGTACTTC.

The gene calls are TRBV28 and TRBJ2-1, with 10 bases aligning to TRBD2. V lost 6 bases and J lost 9; bases outside the gene matches: 11. This CDR3 has 15 residues. Germline CDR1 reads MDHEN; CDR2 reads SYDVKM. The CDR3 nucleotides read TGTGCCAGCAGCCTAGCGGGAGTGGGGTCGGGTGAGCAGTTCTTC. Amino acids: CASSLAGVGSGEQFF.

J is TRBJ2-1 and V is TRBV7-8, with TRBD2 matching 10 bases. This CDR3 region has 16 residues. Germline assignment: CDR1 SGHVS and CDR2 FQNEAQ. V lost 5 bases, J lost 4 bases, and 8 bases stayed unmatched. The CDR3 region has the DNA TGTGCCAGCAGCCGTATAGCGGGAGGAGGGTACAATGAGCAGTTCTTC. As protein: CASSRIAGGGYNEQFF.

This clone has only a few counts. V usage is TRBV23-1 and J usage is TRBJ2-7; D is uncertain. TRBV23-1 is reported as an ORF; its role is uncertain. The CDR3 totals 15 residues. V was shortened by 3 bases and J by 1 base, with 13 bases between the two germline ends. CDR3 amino acids: CASSQRTRTSYEQYF. The CDR3 bases are TGCGCCAGCAGTCAGCGCACCCGAACTTCCTACGAGCAGTACTTC.

V usage is TRBV2 and J usage is TRBJ2-2; possibly TRBD2 for D (5 bases). Per the germline V gene, CDR1 is SNHLY and CDR2 is FYNNEI. CDR3 size: 14 residues. V was pared by 3 bases and J by 5 bases, with 10 bases between. The CDR3: CASSEREKTGELFF. DNA of the CDR3: TGTGCCAGCAGTGAGAGGGAGAAAACCGGGGAGCTGTTTTTT.

This chain's CDR3 is CASSLNPGLATSYEQYF. The DNA of the CDR3 is TGCGCCAGCAGCCTGAACCCGGGACTAGCGACCTCCTACGAGCAGTACTTC. The chain combines TRBV4-1 with TRBJ2-7; 10 bases align to TRBD2. J gave up 0 bases and V 4 bases, and 9 bases lay outside the gene matches. The germline V gene has CDR1 MGHRA and CDR2 YSYEKL. The length of the CDR3 is 17 residues.

The chain recombines TRBV7-6 with TRBJ2-1; a weak D match, TRBD1 (5 bases). The CDR3 contains 14 residues. With 1 base removed from V and 7 bases from J, the gap between germline ends came to 11 bases. CDR1 and CDR2 (germline): SGHVS, FNYEAQ. The CDR3 nucleotides read TGTGCCAGCAGCTTAGGAGCCAGGGATAATGAGCAGTTCTTC. Translating it yields CASSLGARDNEQFF.

This clone turned up a few times. The rearrangement uses TRBV4-3 and TRBJ1-1; D uncertain. CDR1 and CDR2 from the germline V gene are LGHNA and YSLEER. The CDR3 is 15 residues long. The V end was cut by 0 bases, the J end by 2 bases, with 10 bases between. Written as DNA, the CDR3 is TGCGCCAGCAGCCAAGATTTAGGAACAAACACTGAAGCTTTCTTT. This gives the protein CASSQDLGTNTEAFF.